This T cell receptor (beta chain) was obtained from a study of chemoradiotherapy in HPV16-positive cancers. Study conclusions and caveats: Better recurrence-free survival went with HPV-responsive T-cell expansion in HPV16-positive patients. The functional HPV-specific definition rests on just a couple of HPV16-positive patients. Candidate HPV-specific clones and E7-related TCR motifs grew in tumor during treatment.

With regard to this clone: Its target is unknown.

The assay was immunoSEQ multiplex PCR, and TCRdb's table has in-frame clones only and misses some. Among roughly 30,000 clones listed, 92% were seen once. This sequence was found in a human donor with HPV-associated anogenital cancer. This specimen was blood, taken from a patient who underwent chemoradiotherapy.

The CDR3 reads CASSHTRIQETQYF. CDR3 bases: TGTGCCAGCAGCCACACTAGAATCCAAGAGACCCAGTACTTC. V usage is TRBV4-2 and J usage is TRBJ2-5; weak D call: TRBD2 (5 bases). CDR1 is LGHNA and CDR2 is YNFKEQ in the germline V gene. The CDR3 has 14 amino acids. V lost 3 bases and J lost 1, with 9 bases in between.